This is a list of T cell receptor beta chains from one sample in a study of vaccination effects on CD4 cells after COVID-19. This table comes from immunoSEQ multiplex PCR, and its TCRdb copy is limited to in-frame clones, with some not included. The sample records 40,000 to 45,000 clones, under 70% being singletons. These receptors lack a known antigen. Sequenced here: CD4+ T cells from PBMCs cultured with HCoV-OC43 spike peptides, sampled before COVID-19 vaccination. These receptor sequences come from a human donor who received a COVID-19 vaccine. The CDR3 runs from the conserved cysteine through the conserved F or W. A D gene is named only where the DNA matches it firmly. Size tells how often a clone was seen (once, few, many) or the class of an expanded clone, and some rows leave it out.

clone_size,j_call,d_call,v_call,cdr3_nt,cdr3_aa
NA,TRBJ2-3,NA,TRBV5-4,TGTGCCAGCAGCAGCACAGATACGCAGTATTTT,CASSSTDTQYF
NA,TRBJ2-1,TRBD2,TRBV11-2,TGTGCCAGCAGCTCAGCGGGAGGGCCCGTCAATGAGCAGTTCTTC,CASSSAGGPVNEQFF
NA,TRBJ1-4,TRBD1,TRBV4-1,TGCGCCAGCAGCCAAGTCTATCCCCAGGGGGCTAATGAAAAACTGTTTTTT,CASSQVYPQGANEKLFF
NA,TRBJ2-3,NA,TRBV27,TGTGCCAGCAGTAAGGGGTTTGTAGATACGCAGTATTTT,CASSKGFVDTQYF
NA,TRBJ2-3,NA,TRBV3-1/TRBV3-2,TGTGCCAGCAGCCAAGAGGGCCTAGGGGAAGATACGCAGTATTTT,CASSQEGLGEDTQYF
few,TRBJ1-1,NA,TRBV5-4,TGTGCCAGCAGCTTGAGTCAGCTAACCACTGAAGCTTTCTTT,CASSLSQLTTEAFF
NA,TRBJ2-5,NA,TRBV18,TGTGCCAGCTCACCGCTTGCCCGAGAGACCCAGTACTTC,CASSPLARETQYF
NA,TRBJ2-3,NA,TRBV9,TGTGCCAGCAGCGTAGCTACAGATACGCAGTATTTT,CASSVATDTQYF
NA,TRBJ2-5,NA,TRBV18,TGTGCCAGCTCACCAAACAGGGAAGAGACCCAGTACTTC,CASSPNREETQYF
NA,TRBJ1-2,NA,TRBV6-1,TGTGCCAGCAGTGAAGTGAGGGGACGGGACAGCTACACCTTC,CASSEVRGRDSYTF
NA,TRBJ1-5,NA,TRBV18,TGTGCCAGCTCACCCCAGGGACTCACAGGCGGTCAGCCCCAGCATTTT,CASSPQGLTGGQPQHF
NA,TRBJ1-2,NA,TRBV19,TGTGCCAGTAGTATAGGACAGCGGGTCTATGGCTACACCTTC,CASSIGQRVYGYTF
NA,TRBJ1-2,TRBD1,TRBV4-3,TGCGCCAGCAGCCAAGATCGGGGACAGTCAATCTATGGCTACACCTTC,CASSQDRGQSIYGYTF
few,TRBJ1-1,NA,TRBV29-1,TGCAGCGCGAAACAGGGAACTGAAGCTTTCTTT,CSAKQGTEAFF
few,TRBJ1-2,NA,TRBV19,TGTGCCAGTAGTATACAGATTAACTATGGCTACACCTTC,CASSIQINYGYTF
NA,TRBJ2-7,NA,TRBV7-2,TGTGCCAGCAGCTTAGGGGATAGGACCAGGCCCTACGAGCAGTACTTC,CASSLGDRTRPYEQYF
NA,TRBJ2-3,TRBD2,TRBV4-1,TGCGCCAGCAGCCGTGCTAGCGGGGGAATCACAGATACGCAGTATTTT,CASSRASGGITDTQYF
NA,TRBJ2-3,TRBD2,TRBV3-1/TRBV3-2,TGTGCCAGCAGCCGTCGAACCGGGACTAGCGGGAGGTCGGGCCCAGATACGCAGTATTTT,CASSRRTGTSGRSGPDTQYF
once,TRBJ1-2,TRBD1,TRBV7-2,TGTGCCAGCAGCTTAGGGGACAGGGTCTATGGCTACACCTTC,CASSLGDRVYGYTF
NA,TRBJ2-1,NA,TRBV5-8,TGTGCCAGCAGCTTGGGTGCCAGCTCCTACAATGAGCAGTTCTTC,CASSLGASSYNEQFF
NA,TRBJ1-2,TRBD1,TRBV19,TGTGCCAGTAGTACGGGACAGGGAAACCGTGGCTACACCTTC,CASSTGQGNRGYTF
NA,TRBJ2-7,TRBD1,TRBV7-2,TGTGCCAGCAGCGTGGACAGGGGGTCTTCCTACGAGCAGTACTTC,CASSVDRGSSYEQYF
NA,TRBJ2-5,NA,TRBV28,TGTGCCAGCAGTCCTACAGGGCAGGAGACCCAGTACTTC,CASSPTGQETQYF
few,TRBJ2-7,NA,TRBV7-8,TGTGCCAGCAGCTCTGTCTACGAGCAGTACTTC,CASSSVYEQYF
once,TRBJ1-5,TRBD1,TRBV9,TGTGCCAGCAGCGTAGGGACAGGGGGAAGCGGTCAGCCCCAGCATTTT,CASSVGTGGSGQPQHF
NA,TRBJ1-2,TRBD1,TRBV10-3,TGTGCCATCAGCGCGGGACAGAGCTATGGCTACACCTTC,CAISAGQSYGYTF
NA,TRBJ2-7,NA,TRBV11-2,TGTGCCAGCAGCTTAGGCCCTAGCTACGAGCAGTACTTC,CASSLGPSYEQYF
NA,TRBJ2-3,TRBD2,TRBV15,TGTGCCACCAGCAGAGACCCCACTAGCGGGAGGGCCGCAGATACGCAGTATTTT,CATSRDPTSGRAADTQYF
NA,TRBJ2-1,NA,TRBV30,TGTGCCTGGAGTGGGGGAGGGGGCCACGACTTTTCCTACAATGAGCAGTTCTTC,CAWSGGGGHDFSYNEQFF
NA,TRBJ1-2,TRBD1,TRBV30,TGTGCCTGGAGTGTAGGGGGCGACGGCTACACCTTC,CAWSVGGDGYTF